The clone carrying this TCR beta chain was observed a single time. This sample was taken from a study of blood T cell repertoires in COVID-19. In the study overall: In each case, the material was cDNA or gDNA derived from T cells, B-cell-depleted T cells, or PBMCs.

CDR3 length: 15 residues. CDR1 is SNHLY and CDR2 is FYNNEI in the germline V gene. V was pared by 2 bases and J by 2 bases, with 2 bases of the junction left unmatched. In the original analysis: Estimates of nucleated cell counts were drawn from the amplification of reference gene primers. The protocol was immunoSEQ multiplex PCR, while the TCRdb copy is restricted to in-frame clones and leaves out a portion. Clone size and V and J calls were adopted from that table, with D and trimming inferred from the DNA. The repertoire holds about 100,000 clones, with around four fifths as singletons. The receptor was isolated from a woman in her 70s with acute or convalescent COVID-19. Material: peripheral blood. The chain carries TRBV2 and TRBJ2-5, with 10 bases fitting TRBD1. As DNA, the CDR3 is TGTGCCAGCAGTGAATGGGGACAGGGGCAAGAGACCCAGTACTTC. Its protein product is CASSEWGQGQETQYF.